This TCR beta chain was recorded in a study of shared clonotypes between healthy human individuals. Study-level results: The sharing of roughly 5% of naive CD4 clonotypes was seen across a handful of donors.

A roughly 200 ng quantity of DNA, 32,000 or so T cell genomes, went into the sorted-subset replicate PCRs. Using immunoSEQ multiplex PCR, the repertoire was profiled, and TCRdb retains in-frame clones only, with some absent. This sample carries about 510,000 clones, roughly 95% of them seen once, and the ten largest clones take 0.06%. Germline V gene data show CDR1 as LNHDA and CDR2 as SQIVND (reference sequence). The V gene lost 9 bases and the J gene lost 4 bases, with 17 bases spanning the gap. The CDR3 is 14 amino acids. Points on this clone: Its matching antigen is unknown.

The chain carries TRBV19 and TRBJ2-3; D ambiguous. The clonotype was recovered from a woman under 40 in good health. The sample comprised naive CD4+ T cells sorted from blood. Subset specified: CD45RA+ positively selected. The CDR3 sequence: CARNPATRADTQYF. For the CDR3, the DNA is TGTGCCAGAAATCCGGCCACCCGCGCAGATACGCAGTATTTT. The full variable domain, in which reference TRBV19 and TRBJ2-3 provide the parts outside the CDR3, is DGGITQSPKYLFRKEGQNVTLSCEQNLNHDAMYWYRQDPGQGLRLIYYSQIVNDFQKGDIAEGYSVSREKKESFPLTVTSAQKNPTAFYLCARNPATRADTQYFGPGTRLTVL.